The 14 T cell receptor beta chains given below trace back to one sample, sequenced in a study of CD8+CD57+ T cells in acquired aplastic anemia. For CDR3 and TCR beta VDJ profiling, genomic DNA was the template used. A single record per CDR3 protein comes from TCRdb applying MiXCR to the reads. Here the sample spans about 110,000 distinct CDR3 sequences, less than 65% being singletons. Sequences were obtained from sorted CD4+, CD8+, or CD8+CD57+ T cells (not recorded which) from PBMCs. Every receptor here comes from a human donor in good health, serving as a control.

Remarks on this clonotype: One end of the junction fails to match germline, which may point to a read error. V is TRBV7-6 and J is TRBJ1-1, with TRBD1 matching 7 bases. Germline V gene sequence: CDR1 SGHVS, CDR2 FNYEAQ. This CDR3 has 16 amino acids. CDR3 amino acids: CASSTRDRQSNTVAFF. DNA of the CDR3: TGTGCCAGCAGCACCAGGGACAGACAATCGAACACTGTAGCTTTCTTT.

A single count supports this clonotype. The genes are TRBV2 and TRBJ2-4; TRBD1 agrees at 7 bases. Looked up from germline, CDR1 is SNHLY and CDR2 is FYNNEI. This CDR3 has 13 residues. The V and J ends lost 4 bases and 6 bases, in that order; junction bases with no gene match: 3. The CDR3 sequence: CASSGTGGNIQYF. The DNA for the CDR3 is TGTGCCAGCAGTGGGACAGGTGGAAACATTCAGTACTTC.

This clonotype was observed a few times. The chain joins TRBV19 to TRBJ2-7, with TRBD1 identical over 9 bases. This CDR3 has 14 amino acids. The V segment lost 3 bases and the J segment 4 bases; nucleotides outside the gene matches: 4. Germline values: CDR1 LNHDA, CDR2 SQIVND (reference sequence). CDR3 in amino acids: CASSMVGQGYEQYF. CDR3 sequence (DNA): TGTGCCAGTAGTATGGTCGGACAGGGGTACGAGCAGTACTTC.

With regard to this clonotype: An end of the junction differs from the germline gene, which may be a read error. This sequence joins TRBV9 and TRBJ1-1; no firm D call. CDR3 length: 12 residues. Germline V gene lookup returns CDR1 SGDLS and CDR2 YYNGEE. The CDR3 spells CARSASNTEAFF. The DNA for the CDR3 is TGTGCCCGCAGCGCCTCTAACACTGAAGCTTTCTTT.

CDR3 bases: TGTGCCAGCAGTGCGGATTCACCCCTCCACTTT. It translates to CASSADSPLHF. The gene calls are TRBV2 and TRBJ1-6; D uncertain. V lost 4 bases to trimming and J lost 8 bases, with 3 bases between them. CDR3 size: 11 residues. Germline loops: CDR1 SNHLY, CDR2 FYNNEI.

The chain has TRBV29-1 and TRBJ2-1; TRBD2 matches 10 bases. In germline, CDR1 is SQVTM, CDR2 ANQGSEA. The junction had 9 bases not matched to a gene; V was cut back by 7 bases and J by 6 bases. The CDR3 runs 14 residues. The DNA for the CDR3 is TGCAGCGCGATTACTAGCGGGGCCCTCAATGAGCAGTTCTTC. This translates into CSAITSGALNEQFF.

The chain couples TRBV2 to TRBJ1-5, with D perhaps matching TRBD1 (6 bases). This CDR3 region has 13 residues. The V gene lost 5 bases and the J gene lost 5 bases, with 10 bases spanning the gap. Per germline, CDR1 SNHLY and CDR2 FYNNEI. The CDR3 reads CASSTYRDQPQHF. The CDR3 nucleotides read TGTGCCAGCAGTACTTACAGGGATCAGCCCCAGCATTTT.

This clonotype was observed many times. CDR3 amino acids: CASSPGTGYEQYF. DNA of the CDR3: TGTGCCAGCAGCCCAGGGACAGGATACGAGCAGTACTTC. J is TRBJ2-7 and V is TRBV7-9, with 8 bases matching TRBD1. The V gene end was trimmed by 5 bases and the J gene end by 4 bases; junction bases not matched to a gene: 4. CDR1 and CDR2 from the germline V gene are SEHNR and FQNEAQ (reference sequence). This CDR3 has 13 residues.

Notes on this clonotype: The junction shows a germline mismatch at one end, possibly a read error. This sequence joins TRBV9 and TRBJ1-6; D possibly corresponds to TRBD1 (5 bases). This CDR3 spans 16 amino acids. Germline V lookup: CDR1 SGDLS, CDR2 YYNGEE. The CDR3 DNA reads TGTGCCAGCAGCGCCGACAGCGCCTCCTATAATCCACCCCTCCACTTT. This codes for CASSADSASYNPPLHF.

The chain has TRBV2 and TRBJ1-1; 8 bases are a match to TRBD1. The CDR3 contains 14 residues. V was pared by 5 bases and J by 3 bases, with 5 bases of the junction left unmatched. Germline assignment: CDR1 SNHLY and CDR2 FYNNEI. CDR3 in amino acids: CASSLLTGDTEAFF. The DNA of the CDR3 is TGTGCCAGCAGTTTATTGACAGGGGACACTGAAGCTTTCTTT.

The count of this clonotype is one. V and J are TRBV7-3 and TRBJ1-1, with D perhaps matching TRBD1 (6 bases). The CDR3 consists of 14 residues. Trimming cost V 4 bases and J 6 bases, with 15 bases left between them. Germline CDR1 reads SGHTA; CDR2 reads FQGTGA. The CDR3: CASSSGDRGAEAFF. CDR3 bases: TGTGCCAGCAGCTCAGGGGATCGCGGTGCTGAAGCTTTCTTT.

V usage is TRBV9 and J usage is TRBJ2-7; 7 nucleotides line up with TRBD1. J lost 4 bases, V lost 4 bases, and 11 bases had no gene match. The CDR3 runs to 15 residues. Germline CDR1 SGDLS, CDR2 YYNGEE. CDR3 sequence reads: CASSPLGDRDYEQYF. The CDR3 nucleotides are TGTGCCAGCAGCCCCCTGGGGGACAGAGATTACGAGCAGTACTTC. The full variable domain, completed using reference TRBV9 and TRBJ2-7, is DSGVTQTPKHLITATGQRVTLRCSPRSGDLSVYWYQQSLDQGLQFLIQYYNGEERAKGNILERFSAQQFPDLHSELNLSSLELGDSALYFCASSPLGDRDYEQYFGPGTRLTVT.

This rearrangement joins TRBV15 to TRBJ1-2; 7 nucleotides align to TRBD1. Germline CDR1 reads LNHNV; CDR2 reads YYDKDF (reference sequence). V dropped 0 bases and J dropped 8; count of bases not matched to a gene: 9. The CDR3 contains 15 residues. CDR3 residues: CATSRDLTGTEGYTF. The DNA for the CDR3 is TGTGCCACCAGCAGAGATCTGACAGGGACGGAAGGCTACACCTTC.

V is TRBV7-8 and J is TRBJ2-1; D unresolved. In germline, CDR1 is SGHVS, CDR2 FQNEAQ. V dropped 5 bases and J dropped 10 bases, with 12 bases sitting between them. The length of the CDR3 is 12 residues. DNA for the CDR3: TGTGCCAGCAGCCAAGATATAAGGGAGCAGTTCTTC. Amino acids: CASSQDIREQFF.